The rows below give T cell receptor beta chains drawn from one sample of a study of cytomegalovirus exposure and HLA in healthy donors. Some clones are missing from TCRdb's copy, which holds only in-frame ones; the method was immunoSEQ multiplex PCR. Altogether 98,000 or so clones are present, over 60% being singletons, with the ten largest covering roughly 8%. The specimen was PBMCs. The receptor set was obtained from a human donor in good health. Both conserved end residues are part of each CDR3. D genes are given only for firm matches. Clone size is stated in some rows and not others, as once, few, many or a class when expanded.

cdr3_nt: TGTGCCAGCAGCCCCCAAAGGTTTGCGGACAATCAGCCCCAGCATTTT; cdr3_aa: CASSPQRFADNQPQHF; clone_size: .; j_call: TRBJ1-5; d_call: .; v_call: TRBV7-8
cdr3_nt: TGTGCCAGCAGCCGACAGGGCCTGAACACTGAAGCTTTCTTT; cdr3_aa: CASSRQGLNTEAFF; clone_size: .; j_call: TRBJ1-1; d_call: TRBD1; v_call: TRBV2
cdr3_nt: TGCGCCAGCAGCCCCGGACTATCCCGTCGCACAGATACGCAGTATTTT; cdr3_aa: CASSPGLSRRTDTQYF; clone_size: .; j_call: TRBJ2-3; d_call: .; v_call: TRBV5-1
cdr3_nt: TGCGCCAGCAGCCAAGACAGGTTTTTGCAGCCCCAGCATTTT; cdr3_aa: CASSQDRFLQPQHF; clone_size: medium-sized; j_call: TRBJ1-5; d_call: .; v_call: TRBV4-3
cdr3_nt: TGCGCCAGCAGCTCGGGACTCCGCCCCGAAGCCAAGAACACCGGGGAGCTGTTTTTT; cdr3_aa: CASSSGLRPEAKNTGELFF; clone_size: .; j_call: TRBJ2-2; d_call: .; v_call: TRBV5-1
cdr3_nt: TGTGCCAGCTCACTCGAACGGACAGGCACTGAAGCTTTCTTT; cdr3_aa: CASSLERTGTEAFF; clone_size: .; j_call: TRBJ1-1; d_call: TRBD1; v_call: TRBV18
cdr3_nt: TGTGCTAGTGGTCCTAGGAGCCCAGGGGACACAGATACGCAGTATTTT; cdr3_aa: CASGPRSPGDTDTQYF; clone_size: .; j_call: TRBJ2-3; d_call: .; v_call: TRBV12-5
cdr3_nt: TGTGCCTGGAGTCCTAGGTCCTACGAGCAGTACTTC; cdr3_aa: CAWSPRSYEQYF; clone_size: .; j_call: TRBJ2-7; d_call: .; v_call: TRBV30
cdr3_nt: TGTGCCAGCAGCTTGGAGGGGGCCCCCCAGCCCCAGCATTTT; cdr3_aa: CASSLEGAPQPQHF; clone_size: .; j_call: TRBJ1-5; d_call: TRBD1; v_call: TRBV5-5
cdr3_nt: TGTGCCAGCAGTTACTCGCGACTAGCGCGGGAGACCCAGTACTTC; cdr3_aa: CASSYSRLARETQYF; clone_size: .; j_call: TRBJ2-5; d_call: TRBD2; v_call: TRBV6-5
cdr3_nt: TGTGCCACCAGCAGTCTTGACCGACTAGCGGGAGCTGGAGATACGCAGTATTTT; cdr3_aa: CATSSLDRLAGAGDTQYF; clone_size: .; j_call: TRBJ2-3; d_call: TRBD2; v_call: TRBV15
cdr3_nt: TGTGCCAGCAGCCCCGGGGATGTGGAGGACTATGGCTACACCTTC; cdr3_aa: CASSPGDVEDYGYTF; clone_size: .; j_call: TRBJ1-2; d_call: .; v_call: TRBV5-4
cdr3_nt: TGTGCCAGCAGCCTTGGACAGAGTAATGAAAAACTGTTTTTT; cdr3_aa: CASSLGQSNEKLFF; clone_size: .; j_call: TRBJ1-4; d_call: .; v_call: TRBV2
cdr3_nt: TGTGCCAGCAGCCCCCGGGACAGGGATTCCTACGAGCAGTACTTC; cdr3_aa: CASSPRDRDSYEQYF; clone_size: .; j_call: TRBJ2-7; d_call: TRBD1; v_call: TRBV11-3
cdr3_nt: TGTGCCAGCAGCGTGCAGGGGCCCCCGGAGTTTTTT; cdr3_aa: CASSVQGPPEFF; clone_size: few; j_call: TRBJ1-4; d_call: .; v_call: TRBV5-6
cdr3_nt: TGTGCCAGCTCACCAGGGAACCAGGGGGCCCATATTGACGAGCAGTACTTC; cdr3_aa: CASSPGNQGAHIDEQYF; clone_size: .; j_call: TRBJ2-7; d_call: TRBD1; v_call: TRBV18
cdr3_nt: TGTGCCATCAGCCAACAGGATAACTATGGCTACACCTTC; cdr3_aa: CAISQQDNYGYTF; clone_size: .; j_call: TRBJ1-2; d_call: .; v_call: TRBV10-3
cdr3_nt: TGTGCCAGCAGCCCCTTAAGGGCCAGCTGGGGAGCCGGGGAGCTGTTTTTT; cdr3_aa: CASSPLRASWGAGELFF; clone_size: .; j_call: TRBJ2-2; d_call: .; v_call: TRBV7-9
cdr3_nt: TGTGCCAGTAGTTTTAACACAGGGGGCTGGGAGACCCAGTACTTC; cdr3_aa: CASSFNTGGWETQYF; clone_size: .; j_call: TRBJ2-5; d_call: TRBD1; v_call: TRBV19
cdr3_nt: TGTGCCAGCAGCCAACTTGTGGCTAGCGGGAAAGGGATCTCCTACGAGCAGTACTTC; cdr3_aa: CASSQLVASGKGISYEQYF; clone_size: .; j_call: TRBJ2-7; d_call: TRBD2; v_call: TRBV14
cdr3_nt: TGTGCCAGTAGTATAGGCAGGGCTGGGGCCAACGTCCTGACTTTC; cdr3_aa: CASSIGRAGANVLTF; clone_size: once; j_call: TRBJ2-6; d_call: .; v_call: TRBV19
cdr3_nt: TGCGCCAGCAGTGAGGATCACGACAGCAACACTGAAGCTTTCTTT; cdr3_aa: CASSEDHDSNTEAFF; clone_size: few; j_call: TRBJ1-1; d_call: .; v_call: TRBV10-2
cdr3_nt: TGTGCCAGCTCACCTCCGACAGGGGTTAACTATGGCTACACCTTC; cdr3_aa: CASSPPTGVNYGYTF; clone_size: .; j_call: TRBJ1-2; d_call: TRBD1; v_call: TRBV18
cdr3_nt: TGTGCCATCAGTGAGGGAATAGCGGGAGCGGGCGAGCAGTACTTC; cdr3_aa: CAISEGIAGAGEQYF; clone_size: .; j_call: TRBJ2-7; d_call: TRBD2; v_call: TRBV10-3
cdr3_nt: TGTGCCAGCAGCCCTACTAGCGCGAACACCGGGGAGCTGTTTTTT; cdr3_aa: CASSPTSANTGELFF; clone_size: .; j_call: TRBJ2-2; d_call: TRBD2; v_call: TRBV9
cdr3_nt: TGTGCCAGCGAGTGTACCAGGGGCGGAACTGAAGCTTTCTTT; cdr3_aa: CASECTRGGTEAFF; clone_size: few; j_call: TRBJ1-1; d_call: .; v_call: TRBV25-1
cdr3_nt: TGTGCCAGTAGTATAGGGGCAGGGGGAAAGAATGAGCAGTTCTTC; cdr3_aa: CASSIGAGGKNEQFF; clone_size: .; j_call: TRBJ2-1; d_call: TRBD1; v_call: TRBV19
cdr3_nt: TGTGCCAGCAGCTACTCTAGCGGCGTCGGCGCAGATACGCAGTATTTT; cdr3_aa: CASSYSSGVGADTQYF; clone_size: .; j_call: TRBJ2-3; d_call: TRBD2; v_call: TRBV5-8
cdr3_nt: TGCGCCAGCAGCTTTTCGCTAGGGGGCCGAATGAACACTGAAGCTTTCTTT; cdr3_aa: CASSFSLGGRMNTEAFF; clone_size: .; j_call: TRBJ1-1; d_call: TRBD1; v_call: TRBV5-1
cdr3_nt: TGTGCCAGCAGCTTGACCAGGGGGCATCAGCAGCCCCAGCATTTT; cdr3_aa: CASSLTRGHQQPQHF; clone_size: .; j_call: TRBJ1-5; d_call: TRBD1; v_call: TRBV5-5
cdr3_nt: TGTGCCAGCAGCTCGGAGCGGGAGGGCGGGTCCGGGGAGCTGTTTTTT; cdr3_aa: CASSSEREGGSGELFF; clone_size: few; j_call: TRBJ2-2; d_call: TRBD2; v_call: TRBV7-6
cdr3_nt: TGCGCCAGCAGCCAAGTTCATTCGGGAGGCCCTCTAAGCGAGCAGTACTTC; cdr3_aa: CASSQVHSGGPLSEQYF; clone_size: .; j_call: TRBJ2-7; d_call: TRBD2; v_call: TRBV4-1
cdr3_nt: TGTGCCAGCAGCTTGGCCCAAAACAGGGCAAGTGAGCAGTTCTTC; cdr3_aa: CASSLAQNRASEQFF; clone_size: .; j_call: TRBJ2-1; d_call: .; v_call: TRBV5-5
cdr3_nt: TGCGCCAGCAGCTTGGCCGCAGGGGGCTACGAGCAGTACTTC; cdr3_aa: CASSLAAGGYEQYF; clone_size: .; j_call: TRBJ2-7; d_call: TRBD1; v_call: TRBV5-1
cdr3_nt: TGTGCCAGCAGCTTAGGGACAGATAACTATGGCTACACCTTC; cdr3_aa: CASSLGTDNYGYTF; clone_size: .; j_call: TRBJ1-2; d_call: .; v_call: TRBV7-2
cdr3_nt: TGTGCCAGCAGTATGGGACTAGCGGGGGGAAATGAGCAGTTCTTC; cdr3_aa: CASSMGLAGGNEQFF; clone_size: .; j_call: TRBJ2-1; d_call: TRBD2; v_call: TRBV6-6
cdr3_nt: TGCAGCGTACCGACTAGCGGGGGGGCGGGGACCCAGTACTTC; cdr3_aa: CSVPTSGGAGTQYF; clone_size: .; j_call: TRBJ2-5; d_call: TRBD2; v_call: TRBV29-1
cdr3_nt: TGTGCCAGTAACCCCAGGGGGGAACTAGCGGGGAAGTTCTTC; cdr3_aa: CASNPRGELAGKFF; clone_size: .; j_call: TRBJ2-1; d_call: TRBD2; v_call: TRBV19
cdr3_nt: TGTGCCAGCAGCACCCCGCGAGGGCGGTATGGCTACACCTTC; cdr3_aa: CASSTPRGRYGYTF; clone_size: few; j_call: TRBJ1-2; d_call: .; v_call: TRBV11-3
cdr3_nt: TGTGCCAGTAGTATGCGGGGTACGGATACGCAGTATTTT; cdr3_aa: CASSMRGTDTQYF; clone_size: .; j_call: TRBJ2-3; d_call: .; v_call: TRBV19
cdr3_nt: TGTGCCAGTAGCCTTAGGGGTAGGATCCCCTATGGCTACACCTTC; cdr3_aa: CASSLRGRIPYGYTF; clone_size: few; j_call: TRBJ1-2; d_call: .; v_call: TRBV19
cdr3_nt: TGTGCCAGCAGTGAAACAGGTCCAACCTACGAGCAGTACTTC; cdr3_aa: CASSETGPTYEQYF; clone_size: once; j_call: TRBJ2-7; d_call: .; v_call: TRBV2
cdr3_nt: TGCGCCAGCAGCCTGGGACCGGGACACAACTACGAGCAGTACTTC; cdr3_aa: CASSLGPGHNYEQYF; clone_size: once; j_call: TRBJ2-7; d_call: .; v_call: TRBV4-1
cdr3_nt: TGTGCCAGCAGCGCACAGGGATGGGGGATGGAAAAACTGTTTTTT; cdr3_aa: CASSAQGWGMEKLFF; clone_size: .; j_call: TRBJ1-4; d_call: .; v_call: TRBV9
cdr3_nt: TGCGCCAGCAGCTTTGGACAGGGCTCCACTGAAGCTTTCTTT; cdr3_aa: CASSFGQGSTEAFF; clone_size: few; j_call: TRBJ1-1; d_call: TRBD1; v_call: TRBV5-1
cdr3_nt: TGTGCCAGCAGCGCAGGGACTAGCGGCCCAGATACGCAGTATTTT; cdr3_aa: CASSAGTSGPDTQYF; clone_size: .; j_call: TRBJ2-3; d_call: TRBD2; v_call: TRBV11-3
cdr3_nt: TGTGCCAGCAGCTCGGGACAGGGAGGGCCCACTGAAGCTTTCTTT; cdr3_aa: CASSSGQGGPTEAFF; clone_size: .; j_call: TRBJ1-1; d_call: TRBD1; v_call: TRBV5-6
cdr3_nt: TGTGCCAGCAGCCCTGGGTGGACAGGGGGGTCCGGGGAGCTGTTTTTT; cdr3_aa: CASSPGWTGGSGELFF; clone_size: few; j_call: TRBJ2-2; d_call: TRBD1; v_call: TRBV5-8
cdr3_nt: TGTGCCAGTAGTACGGAGACAGGGGCCGCGAATAGCGGGGAGCTGTTTTTT; cdr3_aa: CASSTETGAANSGELFF; clone_size: .; j_call: TRBJ2-2; d_call: TRBD1; v_call: TRBV19
cdr3_nt: TGCAGCGTCTTAACAGGGGGCTGGTATGGCTACACCTTC; cdr3_aa: CSVLTGGWYGYTF; clone_size: once; j_call: TRBJ1-2; d_call: TRBD1; v_call: TRBV29-1
cdr3_nt: TGCAGCGCAGTACAGGGGCGGGCGGACACTGAAGCTTTCTTT; cdr3_aa: CSAVQGRADTEAFF; clone_size: .; j_call: TRBJ1-1; d_call: TRBD1; v_call: TRBV29-1
cdr3_nt: TGTGCCATCAGTGTAGGGGGGGCTGGGAATCAGCCCCAGCATTTT; cdr3_aa: CAISVGGAGNQPQHF; clone_size: .; j_call: TRBJ1-5; d_call: .; v_call: TRBV10-3